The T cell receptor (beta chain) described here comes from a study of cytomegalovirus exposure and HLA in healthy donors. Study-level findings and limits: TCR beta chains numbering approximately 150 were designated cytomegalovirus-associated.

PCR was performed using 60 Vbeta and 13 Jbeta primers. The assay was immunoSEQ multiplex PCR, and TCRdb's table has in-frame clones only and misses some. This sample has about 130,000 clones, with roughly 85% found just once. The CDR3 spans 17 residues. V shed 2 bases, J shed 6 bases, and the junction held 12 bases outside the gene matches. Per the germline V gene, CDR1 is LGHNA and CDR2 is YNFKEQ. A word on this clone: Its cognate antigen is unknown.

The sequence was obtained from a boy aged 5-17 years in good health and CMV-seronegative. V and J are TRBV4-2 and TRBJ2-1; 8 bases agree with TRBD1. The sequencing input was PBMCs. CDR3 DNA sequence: TGTGCCAGCAGCCAACCTACCCGACAGGGGATACGCAATGAGCAGTTCTTC. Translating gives CASSQPTRQGIRNEQFF.